Included here is one T cell receptor beta chain sequence, with context. This record belongs to a study of blood T cell repertoires in COVID-19. As for the study in general: The samples span acute and convalescent COVID-19 from the United States, Italy and Spain. From T cells, B-cell-depleted T cells, or PBMCs came the material, which was cDNA or gDNA.

In the original workflow: Estimates of nucleated cell counts were drawn from the amplification of reference gene primers. Here immunoSEQ multiplex PCR was the method, and the copy in TCRdb shows in-frame clones only, minus some. V and J calls plus clone size are reproduced from that table; the DNA served to infer D and trimming. Here the sample spans a few hundred thousand clones, just under 90% being singletons. What was sequenced was peripheral blood. This TCR was recovered from a woman between 40 and 55 years old with acute or convalescent COVID-19.

CDR3 amino acids: CASSLSGTGYNTQYF. CDR3 nucleotides: TGTGCCAGCAGCTTATCCGGGACAGGGTACAATACGCAGTATTTT. This sequence joins TRBV7-2 and TRBJ2-3; 9 bases fit TRBD1. With V trimmed by 2 bases and J by 7 bases, 7 bases remained unmatched. This CDR3 has 15 residues. Germline lookup yields CDR1 SGHTA and CDR2 FQGNSA.